One and the same sample provided the 4 T cell receptor beta chains below, sequenced in a study of T cell changes during pregnancy in multiple sclerosis. The data were produced by immunoSEQ multiplex PCR, yet TCRdb's version contains in-frame clones alone and is incomplete. This table has around 30,000 clones, 90% appearing once. Sequencing was performed on CD8+ T cells from peripheral blood mononuclear cells, taken in the second trimester of pregnancy. These receptors were collected from a female donor with multiple sclerosis, enrolled in a pregnancy study.

The chain employs TRBV30 and TRBJ2-1; a possible D gene is TRBD2 (5 bases). CDR3 length: 13 amino acids. Looked up from germline, CDR1 is GTSNPN and CDR2 is SVGIG (reference sequence). The V end was cut by 0 bases, the J end by 6 bases, with 9 bases between. The CDR3 is CAWSVLGGNEQFF. The CDR3 DNA reads TGTGCCTGGAGTGTACTAGGAGGCAATGAGCAGTTCTTC.

This clone appeared a single time. The rearrangement uses TRBV7-9 and TRBJ2-1; D not resolved. The CDR3 has 11 residues. V gave up 2 bases and J gave up 8 bases, with 4 bases separating them. CDR1 and CDR2 (germline): SEHNR, FQNEAQ (reference sequence). This CDR3 is CASSLPDEQFF. The CDR3 DNA reads as TGTGCCAGCAGCTTACCTGATGAGCAGTTCTTC.

The chain uses TRBV10-3 and TRBJ1-2, with D unclear. CDR3 length equals 14 residues. V shed 2 bases and J shed 6 bases, with 13 bases lying between them. The germline V gene has CDR1 ENHRY and CDR2 SYGVKD. CDR3 in DNA: TGTGCCATCAGTGAGATTGGTCGCCGCGATGGCTACACCTTC. This gives the protein CAISEIGRRDGYTF.

This clone was observed a handful of times. The gene calls are TRBV6-4 and TRBJ2-3; 8 nucleotides match TRBD2. The CDR3 has 16 amino acids. Trimming cost V 0 bases and J 4 bases; bases outside gene matches: 6. Germline V gives CDR1 MRHNA, CDR2 SNTAGT. The CDR3 is CASSDSAGGVSDTQYF. In DNA form, the CDR3 reads TGTGCCAGCAGTGACTCGGCGGGAGGAGTGTCAGATACGCAGTATTTT.